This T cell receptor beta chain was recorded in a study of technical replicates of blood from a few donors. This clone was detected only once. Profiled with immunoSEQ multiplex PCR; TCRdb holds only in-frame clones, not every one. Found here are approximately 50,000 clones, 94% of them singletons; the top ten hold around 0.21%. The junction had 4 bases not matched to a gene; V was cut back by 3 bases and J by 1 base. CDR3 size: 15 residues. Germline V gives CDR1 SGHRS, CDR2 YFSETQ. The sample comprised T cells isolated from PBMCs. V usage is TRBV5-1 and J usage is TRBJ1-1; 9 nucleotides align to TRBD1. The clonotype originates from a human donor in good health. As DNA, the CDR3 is TGCGCCAGCAGCTCAACAGGGGGCCCGAACACTGAAGCTTTCTTT. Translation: CASSSTGGPNTEAFF.